The T cell receptor beta chain under discussion was sequenced for a study of neurological immune-mediated disorders. Study summary: Relapsing-remitting forms accounted for about 90% of the 34 multiple sclerosis patients and secondary progressive forms for 3. Findings of the study overall: CDR3 amino acid sequences found in expanded clones were never shared across subjects, suggesting private repertoires in all groups. The phylogenetic placement of 18 of 34 multiple sclerosis patients' repertoires in one related-CDR3 cluster constitutes a possible signature.

This CDR3 comprises 18 residues. CDR1 is SGHVS and CDR2 is FQNEAQ in the germline V gene. A 10-nucleotide random UMI tagged transcripts in template-switch 5'RACE cDNA synthesis. TCRdb analysed the 5' RACE reads with MiXCR anew, one entry per CDR3 protein. The sample consists of some 78,000 distinct CDR3 sequences, less than 5.5% of them appearing once. Notes on this clonotype: The antigen remains unidentified. At one end, the junction sequence differs from germline, possibly due to a read error.

The genes are TRBV7-8 and TRBJ2-2, with D perhaps TRBD1 (5 bases). The sequence came from a woman between 25 and 40 years old with multiple sclerosis. Sequencing used PBMCs. CDR3 in amino acids: CARSLEQGLGFLNGELFF. The CDR3 nucleotides are TGTGCCCGCAGCTTAGAGCAGGGTTTAGGTTTTTTGAACGGGGAGCTGTTTTTT.